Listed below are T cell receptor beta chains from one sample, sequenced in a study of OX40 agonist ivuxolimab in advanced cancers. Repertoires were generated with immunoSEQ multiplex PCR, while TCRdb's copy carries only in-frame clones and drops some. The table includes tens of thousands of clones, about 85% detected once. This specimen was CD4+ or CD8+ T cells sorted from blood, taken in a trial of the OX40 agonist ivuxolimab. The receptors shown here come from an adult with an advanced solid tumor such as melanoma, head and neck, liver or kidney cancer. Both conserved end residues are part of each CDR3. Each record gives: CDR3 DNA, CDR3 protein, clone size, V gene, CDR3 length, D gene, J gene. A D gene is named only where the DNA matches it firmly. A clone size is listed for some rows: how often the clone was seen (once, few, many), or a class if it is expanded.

TGTGCCAGCAGCTTAGTGGGTTACGGCTACACCTTC CASSLVGYGYTF few TRBV7-2 12 NA TRBJ1-2
TGTGCCAGCAGTGGGGATCCGGGACACAGATTTAGGTTC CASSGDPGHRFRF NA TRBV2 13 NA TRBJ1-2
TGTGCCAGCAGTGACATAACTACGCCACAGGACACTGAAGCTTTCTTT CASSDITTPQDTEAFF once TRBV6-4 16 NA TRBJ1-1
TGCGCCAGCAGCCAGAGGTTAGGGTTAGGCACTGAAGCTTTCTTT CASSQRLGLGTEAFF NA TRBV4-1 15 NA TRBJ1-1
TGTGCCTGGACACAGGGTGGCAATCAGCCCCAGCATTTT CAWTQGGNQPQHF NA TRBV30 13 NA TRBJ1-5
TGCGCCAGCAGTTCGCTGTCCGATCCTCGGAATTCACCCCTCCACTTT CASSSLSDPRNSPLHF NA TRBV5-1 16 NA TRBJ1-6
TGCGCCAGCAGGCTCTCCCTTGCGGGGGAGGGAAGTTACACCTTC CASRLSLAGEGSYTF once TRBV5-1 15 NA TRBJ1-2
TGTGCCAGCAGTTACGATAGAGGGGATAACTATGGCTACACCTTC CASSYDRGDNYGYTF NA TRBV6-5 15 NA TRBJ1-2
TGTGCCAGTAGTTCGTTAGGGGTTGGAATGAACACTGAAGCTTTCTTT CASSSLGVGMNTEAFF NA TRBV19 16 NA TRBJ1-1
TGTGCCAGTAGACTAGCGGGGGGGCCCAATGAGCAGTTCTTC CASRLAGGPNEQFF NA TRBV19 14 TRBD2 TRBJ2-1
TGTGCCAGCAGGGACGGGACAGGTGGTAGAGAAAAACTGTTTTTT CASRDGTGGREKLFF NA TRBV28 15 TRBD1 TRBJ1-4
TGTGCCAGCAGCAAATTGGGGGTTTGGGCTGAAGCTTTCTTT CASSKLGVWAEAFF NA TRBV21-1 14 NA TRBJ1-1
TGCAGCGTTGTAAGGGCAGAATACAATGAGCAGTTCTTC CSVVRAEYNEQFF once TRBV29-1 13 NA TRBJ2-1
TGTGCCAGCACCCCGACGGGGACCCACGAGCAGTACTTC CASTPTGTHEQYF NA TRBV6-5 13 NA TRBJ2-7
TGTGCCAGTAGTATAGATCTTACAGTTAACACTGAAGCTTTCTTT CASSIDLTVNTEAFF NA TRBV19 15 NA TRBJ1-1
TGTGCCAGCAGCAAACTAGCGGGGCCCTCCTACGAGCAGTACTTC CASSKLAGPSYEQYF NA TRBV7-2 15 TRBD2 TRBJ2-7
TGTGCCAGCAGCTCCGCAAACAGGGGGGAAATCGTGGCTTTCTTT CASSSANRGEIVAFF NA TRBV7-2 15 TRBD1 TRBJ1-1
TGTGCCAGCAGCCAAACGGGACAGTCAAATGAAAAACTGTTTTTT CASSQTGQSNEKLFF NA TRBV7-9 15 TRBD1 TRBJ1-4
TGTGCCAGCAGTCTAGCGGGAGACTACGAGCAGTACTTC CASSLAGDYEQYF NA TRBV6-5 13 TRBD2 TRBJ2-7
TGTGCCAGCAGCACCGGGACAGGGGGCCCTAATGAAAAACTGTTTTTT CASSTGTGGPNEKLFF NA TRBV11-3 16 TRBD1 TRBJ1-4